These 14 T cell receptor beta chains were all obtained from the same sample, sequenced in a study of OX40 agonist ivuxolimab in advanced cancers. Clones were sequenced by immunoSEQ multiplex PCR, and TCRdb holds only the in-frame ones, with some missing. The sample includes under 25,000 clones, 74% seen only once; the top ten take around 30%. Sequenced here: CD4+ or CD8+ T cells sorted from blood, sampled in a trial of the OX40 agonist ivuxolimab. The receptor source for this set is an adult with an advanced solid tumor such as melanoma, head and neck, liver or kidney cancer.

The chain recombines TRBV5-4 with TRBJ2-3; D possibly corresponds to TRBD1 (5 bases). CDR3 size: 12 residues. The germline V and J ends were trimmed by 2 bases and 6 bases, with 7 bases remaining between them. CDR1 SGHNT and CDR2 YYREEE come from the germline V gene (reference sequence). CDR3 sequence reads: CASSLGVDTQYF. The CDR3 nucleotides are TGTGCCAGCAGCTTAGGGGTGGATACGCAGTATTTT.

This chain links TRBV6-5 with TRBJ2-7, with TRBD1 identical over 7 bases. Unmatched junction bases numbered 8, after V lost 6 bases and J lost 3 bases. The CDR3 loop spans 14 amino acids. Germline V gene lookup returns CDR1 MNHEY and CDR2 SVGAGI. CDR3 in amino acids: CASSLGSGGYEQYF. CDR3 in DNA: TGTGCCAGCAGCCTGGGGTCAGGGGGCTACGAGCAGTACTTC.

The chain employs TRBV19 and TRBJ1-4, with TRBD1 identical over 8 bases. Per germline, CDR1 LNHDA and CDR2 SQIVND (reference sequence). Trimming removed 1 base from V and 5 bases from J; junction bases left unmatched: 3. CDR3 length: 15 residues. The CDR3 region has the DNA TGTGCCAGTAGTATAGCGGGACAGGCGAATGAAAAACTGTTTTTT. This codes for CASSIAGQANEKLFF.

This clone is a singleton in its sample. The V and J genes are TRBV7-2 and TRBJ2-2, with a weak D call TRBD1 (5 bases). Deletions cut 4 bases from V and 5 bases from J, with 17 bases between. Germline CDR1 and CDR2: SGHTA and FQGNSA. CDR3 length equals 16 residues. The CDR3 is CASSSRGPGNTGELFF. The CDR3 DNA sequence: TGTGCCAGCAGCTCCAGAGGACCAGGGAATACCGGGGAGCTGTTTTTT.

As regards this clone: The germline gene is not matched at one end of the junction; a read error may be the cause. Written as DNA, the CDR3 is TGTGCCAGCAGTTTTGGGACTTCGGCGGTGGTCTTC. Translation gives CASSFGTSAVVF. The J gene is TRBJ2-1, the V gene TRBV25-1; TRBD2 might be the D (6 bases). The length of the CDR3 is 12 residues. Looked up from germline, CDR1 is MGHDK and CDR2 is SYGVNS.

In this sample, this clone turned up a few times. V is TRBV11-2 and J is TRBJ1-6; D ambiguous. Germline CDR1 and CDR2: SGHAT and FQNNGV. V lost 3 bases and J 0 bases, leaving 6 bases between the germline ends. The CDR3 consists of 15 residues. The CDR3 DNA is TGTGCCAGCAGCTTGGGAGACTCCTATAATTCACCCCTCCACTTT. It codes for CASSLGDSYNSPLHF.

The chain joins TRBV9 to TRBJ2-3; D may correspond to TRBD1 or TRBD2 (5 bases each). Germline assignment: CDR1 SGDLS and CDR2 YYNGEE. This CDR3 spans 14 amino acids. Trimming pared 0 bases from V and 8 bases from J, leaving 13 bases between. CDR3 sequence reads: CASSVGDPASTQYF. Written as DNA, the CDR3 is TGTGCCAGCAGCGTAGGGGACCCCGCCAGTACGCAGTATTTT.

This chain connects TRBV19 to TRBJ1-6; D is ambiguous. The germline gives CDR1 LNHDA, CDR2 SQIVND (reference sequence). V was cut by 1 base and J by 10 bases, with 8 bases left in between. The CDR3 is made up of 13 amino acids. The CDR3 sequence: CASSIVSGSPLHF. The CDR3, as DNA: TGTGCCAGTAGTATAGTTTCGGGATCACCCCTCCACTTT.

This chain links TRBV28 with TRBJ2-1, with D unresolved. The CDR3 consists of 10 residues. V shed 7 bases and J shed 7 bases, with 5 bases lying between them. CDR1 and CDR2 (germline): MDHEN, SYDVKM. The chain's CDR3 is CASMGNEQFF. The CDR3 nucleotides are TGTGCCAGCATGGGAAATGAGCAGTTCTTC.

This clone came up a few times. The chain couples TRBV2 to TRBJ2-7; D may be TRBD2 (5 bases). V shed 3 bases and J shed 4 bases, with 13 bases lying between them. The CDR3 sequence is 14 residues long. Germline V lookup: CDR1 SNHLY, CDR2 FYNNEI. DNA of the CDR3: TGTGCCAGCAGTGAGCTACTAGTAGTGTACGAGCAGTACTTC. Translating it yields CASSELLVVYEQYF.

The chain combines TRBV13 with TRBJ2-7; D assignment may be TRBD1 or TRBD2 (5 bases each). V lost 8 bases and J lost 6, with 14 bases in between. Germline V gene sequence: CDR1 PRHDT, CDR2 FYEKMQ (reference sequence). The CDR3 is 12 residues long. The CDR3 DNA reads as TGTGCCAGCGGCTCCCCAGGGACCGAGCAGTACTTC. This encodes CASGSPGTEQYF.

V usage is TRBV27 and J usage is TRBJ2-7; D is possibly TRBD2 (6 bases). Germline V gene data show CDR1 as MNHEY and CDR2 as SMNVEV (reference sequence). The length of the CDR3 is 13 residues. V was shortened by 8 bases and J by 2 bases, with 13 bases between the two germline ends. The CDR3, as DNA: TGTGCCAGCGGAGGGTTTTTGACCTACGAGCAGTACTTC. This codes for CASGGFLTYEQYF.

The chain combines TRBV29-1 with TRBJ2-6; TRBD2 matches at 14 bases. With 0 bases clipped from V and 2 bases from J, the junction kept 15 bases outside the gene matches. The CDR3 is 22 amino acids. The germline gives CDR1 SQVTM, CDR2 ANQGSEA. CDR3 sequence: CSVEEGTTLTSGGGPGANVLTF. The CDR3 region has the DNA TGCAGCGTTGAAGAGGGCACCACCCTGACTAGCGGGGGGGGGCCTGGGGCCAACGTCCTGACTTTC.

This clone was seen more than once but under ten times. The chain combines TRBV7-3 with TRBJ2-1, with D tentatively TRBD2 (6 bases). The germline CDR1 and CDR2 sequences are SGHTA and FQGTGA. V was shortened by 2 bases and J by 8 bases, with 7 bases between the two germline ends. This CDR3 is 12 amino acids long. The CDR3 here is CASSLGGYEQFF. DNA of the CDR3: TGTGCCAGCAGCTTAGGGGGGTATGAGCAGTTCTTC.